Included here is one T cell receptor beta chain sequence, with context. The antigen remains undetermined. Trimming pared 6 bases from V and 3 bases from J, leaving 2 bases between. Germline CDR1 is ENHRY and CDR2 is SYGVKD. CDR3 length: 11 residues. These data belong to a study of OX40 agonist ivuxolimab in advanced cancers. Study-wide results and limits: The work left the antigen specificity of expanded peripheral T cells undetermined.

Only in-frame clones appear in the TCRdb table, and some are missing; sequencing was by immunoSEQ multiplex PCR. The sample includes tens of thousands of clones, 80% to 90% seen only once; the top ten take roughly 0.88%. Sequencing used CD4+ or CD8+ T cells sorted from blood, obtained in a trial of the OX40 agonist ivuxolimab. The source of this sequence is an adult with an advanced solid tumor such as melanoma, head and neck, liver or kidney cancer. The V and J genes are TRBV10-3 and TRBJ2-2; D unresolved. The DNA for the CDR3 is TGTGCCATCAGGGACACCGGGGAGCTGTTTTTT. Amino acids: CAIRDTGELFF.